The 25 T cell receptor beta chains below come from one sample, sequenced in a study of tumor-infiltrating lymphocytes in primary liver carcinoma. Germline DNA was extracted too, while blood RNA derived from unsorted whole blood. A constant-region primer served to make TCR beta cDNA from roughly 480 ng total RNA. For TCR beta, libraries were produced by three nested multiplex PCR rounds using slightly modified ARM-PCR. A C-beta reverse primer was combined with TRBV1-TRBV30 forward primers in the first two PCR rounds, and each round had 9 to 10 cycles. TCRdb redid the calling of the multiplex PCR reads with MiXCR, one entry per CDR3 protein. The sample includes 300,000 to 400,000 distinct CDR3 sequences, about 61% of them seen just once. The sequenced sample was peripheral blood. These receptors were collected from a man aged 40-49 years with primary liver carcinoma and hepatitis B virus infection.

The chain recombines TRBV28 with TRBJ1-1; D unclear. The CDR3 totals 12 residues. V was pared by 8 bases and J by 0 bases, with 7 bases between. Germline V gene data show CDR1 as MDHEN and CDR2 as SYDVKM. CDR3 sequence (DNA): TGTGCCAGCGGTGTCATGAACACTGAAGCTTTCTTT. It translates to CASGVMNTEAFF.

This clonotype was found many times. This chain uses TRBV10-3 with TRBJ2-7; the match to TRBD1 covers 12 bases. This CDR3 is built from 14 residues. Germline CDR1 is ENHRY and CDR2 is SYGVKD. Trimming took 7 bases from V and 6 from J; bases not matched to a gene: 7. The CDR3 region is CAIKGTGGGSEQYF. The CDR3 region has the DNA TGTGCCATCAAAGGGACAGGGGGCGGTTCCGAGCAGTACTTC.

The CDR3 region is CASSGRTGSAETQYF. CDR3 DNA sequence: TGTGCCAGCAGTGGTAGGACAGGGAGCGCCGAGACCCAGTACTTC. The V call is TRBV28, the J call TRBJ2-5, with 8 bases fitting TRBD1. This CDR3 is built from 15 residues. Germline trimming cut 5 bases from V and 5 bases from J; bases unmatched to any gene: 10. From germline, CDR1 is MDHEN and CDR2 SYDVKM.

The chain uses TRBV12-3 or TRBV12-4 and TRBJ1-2; 7 bases agree with TRBD1. The CDR3 is 13 residues long. The trim removed 5 bases at V and 7 bases at J, leaving 7 bases unmatched. CDR3 region: CASSDGQVCGYTF. CDR3 bases: TGTGCCAGCAGTGATGGACAGGTCTGTGGCTACACCTTC.

The chain combines TRBV5-1 with TRBJ2-1; 13 nucleotides match TRBD2. V trimming: 4 bases; J trimming: 4 bases; junction bases outside the gene matches: 5. Looked up from germline, CDR1 is SGHRS and CDR2 is YFSETQ. There are 16 residues in the CDR3. As DNA, the CDR3 is TGCGCCAGCAGCCCCGGGACTAGCGGGGTATACAATGAGCAGTTCTTC. This gives the protein CASSPGTSGVYNEQFF.

This clonotype showed up just once. The junction departs from the called germline gene at one end, perhaps through a read error. The gene calls are TRBV6-6 and TRBJ2-1; TRBD1 matches 7 bases. CDR1 and CDR2 from the germline V gene are MNHNY and SVGAGI (reference sequence). The CDR3 covers 14 residues. CDR3 sequence reads: CANSYGQGDNEQFF. The CDR3 DNA reads as TGTGCCAACAGTTACGGCCAGGGGGACAATGAGCAGTTCTTC.

Worth noting for this clonotype: Because it lacks the conserved phenylalanine or tryptophan at the end, this CDR3 is likely a read error. J is TRBJ2-1 and V is TRBV11-2; possible D gene TRBD2, 6 bases. Germline values: CDR1 SGHAT, CDR2 FQNNGV. This CDR3 is 15 amino acids long. CDR3 DNA sequence: TGTGCCAGCAGCCAGTCTACGGGAGACTACAACGAGCAGTTCCTC. This codes for CASSQSTGDYNEQFL.

On this clonotype: Germline and junction disagree at one end, which may indicate a read error. V usage is TRBV11-2 and J usage is TRBJ1-5; D ambiguous. The J call is doubtful: the DNA matches TRBJ2-3 better. The CDR3 is 13 residues long. Germline V gene data show CDR1 as SGHAT and CDR2 as FQNNGV. This CDR3 reads CAGSLDSHQPQYF. The CDR3 region has the DNA TGTGCCGGCAGCTTAGATTCTCATCAGCCCCAGTATTTT.

This clonotype was seen repeatedly, ten times or more. CDR3 sequence: CASSSVLLYEQYF. The CDR3 coding sequence is TGTGCCAGCAGTTCTGTTCTACTCTACGAGCAGTACTTC. This chain links TRBV28 with TRBJ2-7; unclear D gene. V shed 4 bases and J shed 3 bases, with 10 bases lying between them. Germline V gene lookup returns CDR1 MDHEN and CDR2 SYDVKM. This CDR3 has 13 amino acids.

The chain combines TRBV7-9 with TRBJ2-3; TRBD2 agrees at 7 bases. Germline V gene lookup returns CDR1 SEHNR and CDR2 FQNEAQ (reference sequence). This CDR3 spans 14 amino acids. V lost 0 bases, J lost 5 bases, and 2 bases stayed unmatched. The CDR3 region is CASSLARELDTQYF. Here the CDR3 DNA reads TGTGCCAGCAGCTTAGCGCGGGAGTTAGATACGCAGTATTTT.

About this clonotype itself: The CDR3 does not close with the conserved phenylalanine or tryptophan, likely indicating a read error. The chain links TRBV11-2 to TRBJ1-2; 7 bases agree with TRBD1. This CDR3 is built from 13 residues. Germline V gives CDR1 SGHAT, CDR2 FQNNGV. This CDR3 is CATSIDRDSGYTS. The CDR3 DNA is TGTGCCACCAGCATTGACAGGGACTCTGGCTACACCTCC.

About this clonotype itself: Here the CDR3 omits its conserved ending phenylalanine or tryptophan, so a read error is the likely source. It is unclear where the CDR3 begins or ends on the DNA, so no DNA is shown, and the CDR3 is as TCRdb lists it. V is TRBV11-3 and J is TRBJ2-3; the D segment call TRBD2 is taken from the table without a DNA check. Germline loops: CDR1 SGHNT, CDR2 YENEEA. A total of 16 residues make up the CDR3, ends included. CDR3: CACSPTQAGSSDTQCY.

This sequence joins TRBV6-1 and TRBJ1-1, with D tentatively TRBD1 (6 bases). CDR1 is MNHNS, CDR2 SASEGT, per germline. This CDR3 has 13 amino acids. Trimming pared 6 bases from V and 4 bases from J, leaving 12 bases between. DNA of the CDR3: TGTGCCAGCAGCACAGGGCGTACCACTGAAGCTTTCTTT. It yields the protein CASSTGRTTEAFF.

To note about this clonotype: At one of its ends the junction is not consistent with the germline gene, which may arise from a read error. V gene TRBV6-1 combines with J gene TRBJ2-7, with 11 bases lining up with TRBD2. The CDR3 is made up of 14 amino acids. The V gene's germline CDR1 is MNHNS and CDR2 SASEGT. The CDR3 nucleotides read TGTGCCAACAGTGCAGGACTAGCGGGCTACGAGCAGTACTTT. Translating it yields CANSAGLAGYEQYF.

As to this clonotype: Sequence at one end of the junction differs from germline and may be a read error. The genes are TRBV10-1 and TRBJ2-2, with D uncertain. Germline-derived CDR1 and CDR2 are WNHNN and SYGVQD (reference sequence). The CDR3 runs to 13 residues. The CDR3 loop reads CANSESGTGELFF. The DNA of the CDR3 is TGCGCCAACAGTGAGTCTGGTACCGGGGAGCTGTTTTTT.

The chain has TRBV6-6 and TRBJ1-1; weak D call: TRBD1 (5 bases). CDR1 is MNHNY and CDR2 is SVGAGI in the germline V gene (reference sequence). The V gene lost 2 bases and the J gene lost 8 bases, with 15 bases spanning the gap. CDR3 size: 14 residues. CDR3 nucleotide sequence: TGTGCCAGCAGTTACCTGGACATGGGCGAAGAAGCTTTCTTT. Translated, it gives CASSYLDMGEEAFF.

Note on this clonotype: One junction end does not reproduce the germline sequence, and a read error may be involved. The chain uses TRBV28 and TRBJ2-2; TRBD1 matches at 7 bases. The CDR3 consists of 14 residues. Germline CDR1 and CDR2: MDHEN and SYDVKM. The CDR3 loop is CVSSSDRDSGELFF. The CDR3 nucleotides are TGTGTCAGCAGTTCAGACAGGGATTCCGGGGAGCTGTTTTTT.

This clonotype showed up many times. The chain recombines TRBV6-1 with TRBJ2-7; D not resolved. Germline assignment: CDR1 MNHNS and CDR2 SASEGT. The CDR3 consists of 11 residues. The ends were cut back, 6 bases at V and 5 bases at J, with 8 bases in the middle. CDR3 coding DNA: TGTGCCAGCAGAGGGATCGACGAGCAGTACTTC. This codes for CASRGIDEQYF.

The rearrangement links TRBV28 to TRBJ2-7, with 13 bases fitting TRBD2. CDR3 length: 16 residues. J lost 4 bases, V lost 4 bases, and 7 bases had no gene match. CDR1 and CDR2 from the germline V gene are MDHEN and SYDVKM. Written as DNA, the CDR3 is TGTGCCAGCAGTTCGACAGGACTAGCGGGAGCATACGAGCAGTACTTC. Encoded protein: CASSSTGLAGAYEQYF.

The J gene is TRBJ2-4, the V gene TRBV11-2; 12 positions match TRBD2. J was trimmed by 3 bases and V by 5 bases; bases with no gene match: 26. The CDR3 sequence is 23 residues long. The germline V gene has CDR1 SGHAT and CDR2 FQNNGV. DNA for the CDR3: TGTGCCAGCAGCCAATCCGTTTTTGAGGCTTCACTAGCGGGAGGATCGGTCAAAAACATTCAGTACTTC. This gives the protein CASSQSVFEASLAGGSVKNIQYF.

Ten or more counts support this clonotype. The V gene is TRBV6-5, the J gene TRBJ2-3; TRBD2 agrees at 9 bases. The CDR3 is 13 residues long. Per the germline V gene, CDR1 is MNHEY and CDR2 is SVGAGI. With 6 bases clipped from V and 7 bases from J, the junction kept 5 bases outside the gene matches. CDR3 DNA sequence: TGTGCCAGCAGGGCGAGCGGGAGGTATACGCAGTATTTT. Residues: CASRASGRYTQYF.

With regard to this clonotype: This may stem from a read error, because a much larger clone lies one nucleotide away. This chain links TRBV10-3 with TRBJ2-1; 13 bases are shared with TRBD2. The length of the CDR3 is 15 residues. The germline V gene encodes CDR1 ENHRY and CDR2 SYGVKD. V trimming: 8 bases; J trimming: 9 bases; junction bases outside the gene matches: 10. The CDR3 region is CAISGGTSGTSEQFF. The CDR3 DNA reads TGTGCCATCTCCGGCGGGACTAGCGGGACTAGTGAGCAGTTCTTC.

In its sample, this clonotype was seen many times. The chain has TRBV4-2 and TRBJ2-2; 7 bases align to TRBD2. The germline CDR1 and CDR2 sequences are LGHNA and YNFKEQ. The CDR3 is 16 residues long. With 0 bases clipped from V and 5 bases from J, the junction kept 6 bases outside the gene matches. The CDR3 loop is CASSQEAGVGTGELFF. For the CDR3, the DNA is TGTGCCAGCAGCCAAGAGGCGGGGGTAGGAACCGGGGAGCTGTTTTTT.

This clonotype was detected a few times. V is TRBV5-4 and J is TRBJ2-1, with a weak D call TRBD2 (6 bases). Between the trimmed V and J ends, which lost 4 bases and 6 bases, there was a span of 14 bases. The length of the CDR3 is 14 residues. Germline V CDR1 and CDR2: SGHNT, YYREEE (reference sequence). The CDR3 bases are TGTGCCAGCAGCAGCATCGAGGGAGGCAATGAGCAGTTCTTC. It encodes CASSSIEGGNEQFF.

The chain recombines TRBV30 with TRBJ1-4, with TRBD1 as a possible D gene (5 bases). The CDR3 contains 14 residues. Germline V gene sequence: CDR1 GTSNPN, CDR2 SVGIG (reference sequence). V gave up 5 bases and J gave up 0 bases, with 10 bases separating them. CDR3 coding DNA: TGTGCCTGGGGGACTCCCGCAACTAATGAAAAACTGTTTTTT. This sequence encodes CAWGTPATNEKLFF.